The 27 T cell receptor beta chains below were found in one sample sequenced in a study of blood T cells in healthy people across ages. Primed by a sample-barcoded 5' primer and a J-beta primer mix, a second PCR proceeded for about 6 to 11 cycles. TCRdb recomputed calls from the 5' RACE reads with MiXCR, one row per CDR3 protein. The sample has around 1,800,000 distinct CDR3 sequences, approximately 39% seen once. The specimen was blood. All receptors come from a human donor in good health.

V gene TRBV12-3 or TRBV12-4 combines with J gene TRBJ2-7; no definite D call. V was pared by 3 bases and J by 0 bases, with 12 bases between. This CDR3 is 15 amino acids long. CDR3 coding DNA: TGTGCCAGCAGTTTGTCTGGCGTCAGCTCCTACGAGCAGTACTTC. Its translation: CASSLSGVSSYEQYF.

The chain joins TRBV7-2 to TRBJ2-7; 11 nucleotides align to TRBD2. Germline V gene lookup returns CDR1 SGHTA and CDR2 FQGNSA. CDR3 length: 17 amino acids. V gave up 1 base and J gave up 0 bases; unmatched junction bases: 5. The CDR3 DNA follows: TGTGCCAGCAGCTTAGGGGAGACTAGCGGGGCCTCCTACGAGCAGTACTTC. It encodes CASSLGETSGASYEQYF.

V gene TRBV11-3 combines with J gene TRBJ1-1; D is ambiguous. CDR1 is SGHNT and CDR2 is YENEEA in the germline V gene. Trimming stripped 11 bases from V and 9 bases from J, with 22 bases between. The CDR3 totals 13 residues. The CDR3 reads CASTQGELEKAFF. Written as DNA, the CDR3 is TGTGCCTCCACGCAAGGCGAACTGGAGAAAGCTTTCTTT.

This chain connects TRBV18 to TRBJ2-5; the match to TRBD1 covers 9 bases. Trimming took 2 bases from V and 4 from J; bases not matched to a gene: 8. Per germline, CDR1 KGHSH and CDR2 LQKENI. The length of the CDR3 is 16 residues. CDR3 sequence reads: CASSPTGQGTLETQYF. CDR3 DNA sequence: TGTGCCAGCTCACCAACCGGACAGGGGACCTTAGAGACCCAGTACTTC.

CDR3 residues: CASSLEAVEDQPQHF. CDR3 nucleotide sequence: TGTGCCAGCAGTTTGGAGGCAGTGGAAGATCAGCCCCAGCATTTT. The rearrangement links TRBV12-3 or TRBV12-4 to TRBJ1-5, with D uncertain. This CDR3 is built from 15 residues. Deletions cut 3 bases from V and 5 bases from J, with 14 bases between.

This clonotype was observed many times. The gene calls are TRBV29-1 and TRBJ2-1; the D gene is possibly TRBD1 (5 bases). CDR3 length: 14 amino acids. V was shortened by 6 bases and J by 2 bases, with 14 bases between the two germline ends. CDR1 is SQVTM, CDR2 ANQGSEA, per germline. In DNA, the CDR3 is TGCAGCGTCGGTACAGGCTACCCCTACAATGAGCAGTTCTTC. This gives the protein CSVGTGYPYNEQFF.

The table lists this clonotype with a few counts. V and J are TRBV5-8 and TRBJ2-3, with 16 bases lining up with TRBD2. CDR3 length: 16 amino acids. Germline lookup yields CDR1 SGHTS and CDR2 YDEGEE. The V and J ends lost 6 bases and 6 bases, in that order; junction bases with no gene match: 7. The CDR3 loop is CASTIGTSGGADTQYF. CDR3 DNA: TGTGCCAGCACCATCGGGACTAGCGGGGGGGCGGATACGCAGTATTTT.

In this sample, this clonotype turned up a few times. The CDR3 loop reads CASSSPASGTYEQYF. CDR3 in DNA: TGTGCCAGCAGCTCCCCAGCTAGCGGAACCTACGAGCAGTACTTC. The genes are TRBV28 and TRBJ2-7, with TRBD2 identical over 7 bases. The CDR3 contains 15 residues. CDR1 is MDHEN, CDR2 SYDVKM, per germline. Trimming took 6 bases from V and 2 from J; bases not matched to a gene: 10.

This clonotype appeared many times. V usage is TRBV29-1 and J usage is TRBJ2-3; D might be TRBD1 (5 bases). This CDR3 region has 13 residues. The germline CDR1 and CDR2 sequences are SQVTM and ANQGSEA. The ends were cut back, 4 bases at V and 3 bases at J, with 11 bases in the middle. Here the CDR3 DNA reads TGCAGCGTTGGGGCAGGGCAGACAGATACGCAGTATTTT. Protein product: CSVGAGQTDTQYF.

V is TRBV12-5 and J is TRBJ2-4; D is undetermined. Germline values: CDR1 LGHNT, CDR2 FRNRAP. The CDR3 is made up of 20 amino acids. V shed 0 bases and J shed 7 bases, with 28 bases lying between them. CDR3 DNA sequence: TGTGCTAGTGGTTTGGTAATCCGGGCAGCCAGAAGGGCCGGGTGGAACATTCAGTACTTC. Translation: CASGLVIRAARRAGWNIQYF.

The gene calls are TRBV12-3 or TRBV12-4 and TRBJ1-1; unclear D gene. With 3 bases removed from V and 0 bases from J, the gap between germline ends came to 14 bases. This CDR3 contains 16 residues. This chain's CDR3 is CASSFGQPPVNTEAFF. CDR3 DNA: TGTGCCAGCAGTTTCGGGCAGCCTCCAGTGAACACTGAAGCTTTCTTT.

This clonotype was seen a few times. This chain links TRBV10-3 with TRBJ1-2; TRBD1 is a possible D gene (5 bases). Germline V gives CDR1 ENHRY, CDR2 SYGVKD. The ends were cut back, 2 bases at V and 8 bases at J, with 12 bases in the middle. The CDR3 has 13 amino acids. The CDR3 sequence is CAISEGTGLGYTF. CDR3 sequence (DNA): TGTGCCATCAGTGAGGGGACCGGTTTGGGCTACACCTTC.

The V and J genes are TRBV20-1 and TRBJ2-4; no definite D call. The J call may be wrong; the DNA end is better matched by TRBJ2-7. The CDR3 loop spans 14 amino acids. The germline V gene has CDR1 DFQATT and CDR2 SNEGSKA (reference sequence). The CDR3 nucleotides are TGCAGTGCTAGGAATCCGGGTTCCGATTACGAGCAGTACTTC. Protein: CSARNPGSDYEQYF.

This clonotype was seen at least ten times. V and J are TRBV7-9 and TRBJ2-1, with D perhaps TRBD1 or TRBD2 (5 bases each). The CDR3 contains 15 residues. Trimming took 5 bases from V and 0 from J, leaving 11 bases between them. Germline V CDR1 and CDR2: SEHNR, FQNEAQ (reference sequence). CDR3 DNA sequence: TGTGCCAGCAGCCCGAGGGGTACCTCCTACAATGAGCAGTTCTTC. This encodes CASSPRGTSYNEQFF.

CDR3 region: CASSLGVKYEQYF. The CDR3 nucleotides read TGTGCCAGCAGCTTAGGTGTGAAGTACGAGCAGTACTTC. This sequence joins TRBV7-6 and TRBJ2-7; D gene uncertain. In germline, CDR1 is SGHVS, CDR2 FNYEAQ. The CDR3 is 13 amino acids. V shed 1 base and J shed 4 bases, with 8 bases lying between them.

The chain couples TRBV4-3 to TRBJ1-2, with D possibly matching TRBD1 (6 bases). The V end lost 0 bases, the J end lost 4 bases, and 15 bases lay between the germline ends. This CDR3 is 16 amino acids long. Germline lookup yields CDR1 LGHNA and CDR2 YSLEER. The CDR3 DNA sequence: TGCGCCAGCAGCCAAGACCGACGGACAGTCGTCTATGGCTACACCTTC. Encoded protein: CASSQDRRTVVYGYTF.

CDR3 nucleotide sequence: TGTGCCAGCAGTTACCATGGGTATTCCTACGAGCAGTACTTC. This sequence encodes CASSYHGYSYEQYF. The gene calls are TRBV6-2 or TRBV6-3 and TRBJ2-7; no firm D call. Trimming left V 2 bases short and J 1 base short, with 9 bases between. This CDR3 is 14 amino acids long. Germline CDR1 MNHEY, CDR2 SVGEGT.

About this clonotype: The junction departs from the called germline gene at one end, perhaps through a read error. The genes are TRBV10-2 and TRBJ2-1, with 8 bases identical to TRBD2. Looked up from germline, CDR1 is WSHSY and CDR2 is SAAADI. The CDR3 is 17 amino acids. The CDR3: CASLDSGGGRTYSEQFF. For the CDR3, the DNA is TGCGCCAGCCTTGACAGCGGGGGAGGACGGACCTACAGTGAGCAGTTCTTC.

This sequence joins TRBV28 and TRBJ2-7, with TRBD1 identical over 7 bases. The J segment lost 0 bases and the V segment lost 5 bases, leaving 28 bases of the junction unmatched. Germline V CDR1 and CDR2: MDHEN, SYDVKM. The CDR3 has 22 amino acids. The CDR3 loop is CASSHSKRTGDLHPLSSYEQYF. CDR3 in DNA: TGTGCCAGCAGTCATTCGAAAAGAACAGGGGACCTTCACCCCTTGAGCTCCTACGAGCAGTACTTC.

Of note for this clonotype: At one boundary the junction diverges from the germline segment, which might be a read error. The chain carries TRBV15 and TRBJ2-5; a weak D match, TRBD1 (5 bases). The CDR3 length is 14 residues. Germline CDR1 and CDR2: LNHNV and YYDKDF (reference sequence). The CDR3 DNA is TGCGCCACCAGCAGACGGCAGGGTAAAGAGACCCAGTACTTC. It is translated as CATSRRQGKETQYF.

Notes on this clonotype: One end of the junction does not line up with germline, which may come from a read error. The chain joins TRBV7-2 to TRBJ2-1, with TRBD2 as a possible D gene (5 bases). Germline-derived CDR1 and CDR2 are SGHTA and FQGNSA. The CDR3 is 17 amino acids. The CDR3 DNA reads as TGTGCCAGCAGCTTAGGGAGGACCCTATCCTCCTGCAATGAGCAGTTCTTC. It encodes CASSLGRTLSSCNEQFF.

This clonotype was counted between two and nine times. The rearrangement links TRBV7-6 to TRBJ1-4; 7 positions match TRBD1. This CDR3 is 16 amino acids long. Germline trimming cut 0 bases from V and 4 bases from J; bases unmatched to any gene: 5. From germline, CDR1 is SGHVS and CDR2 FNYEAQ. This CDR3 is CASSLARQGNNEKLFF. The CDR3 DNA follows: TGTGCCAGCAGCTTAGCGAGACAGGGAAATAATGAAAAACTGTTTTTT. Full variable domain (missing parts from reference TRBV7-6 and TRBJ1-4): GAGVSQSPRYKVTKRGQDVALRCDPISGHVSLYWYRQALGQGPEFLTYFNYEAQQDKSGLPNDRFSAERPEGSISTLTIQRTEQRDSAMYRCASSLARQGNNEKLFFGSGTQLSVL.

V usage is TRBV15 and J usage is TRBJ1-2; D is perhaps TRBD1 (5 bases). The CDR3 extends over 16 amino acids. The V end was cut by 0 bases, the J end by 8 bases, with 19 bases between. The germline V gene encodes CDR1 LNHNV and CDR2 YYDKDF (reference sequence). The chain's CDR3 is CATSREQQDARRGYTF. CDR3 coding DNA: TGTGCCACCAGCAGAGAACAACAGGACGCCCGGCGAGGCTACACCTTC.

In its sample, this clonotype was seen a few times. This chain uses TRBV4-1 with TRBJ1-2; D possibly corresponds to TRBD1 (5 bases). V was pared by 4 bases and J by 6 bases, with 12 bases between. The CDR3 contains 13 residues. Germline V lookup: CDR1 MGHRA, CDR2 YSYEKL. The CDR3 DNA sequence: TGCGCCAGCAGCCCCCAACGAGGGGATGGCTACACCTTC. This codes for CASSPQRGDGYTF.

CDR3: CSAGGQGTEAFF. DNA for the CDR3: TGCAGTGCTGGAGGACAGGGTACTGAAGCTTTCTTT. The rearrangement links TRBV20-1 to TRBJ1-1, with 8 bases fitting TRBD1. CDR3 length: 12 amino acids. From germline, CDR1 is DFQATT and CDR2 SNEGSKA (reference sequence). Germline trimming cut 5 bases from V and 5 bases from J; bases unmatched to any gene: 4.

The V gene is TRBV15, the J gene TRBJ2-1; D unclear. This CDR3 comprises 17 residues. V lost 1 base and J lost 0, with 13 bases in between. Germline V gene sequence: CDR1 LNHNV, CDR2 YYDKDF (reference sequence). The CDR3 DNA sequence: TGTGCCACCAGCAGAGTGATGGCCAGTAACTCCTACAATGAGCAGTTCTTC. Amino acid sequence: CATSRVMASNSYNEQFF.

The chain joins TRBV5-1 to TRBJ2-2; D not certain. Trimming left V 2 bases short and J 4 bases short, with 15 bases between. The CDR3 contains 16 residues. Germline V gene sequence: CDR1 SGHRS, CDR2 YFSETQ. The CDR3 loop is CASSLGDSYPTGELFF. As DNA, the CDR3 is TGCGCCAGCAGCTTAGGCGATTCGTACCCCACCGGGGAGCTGTTTTTT.